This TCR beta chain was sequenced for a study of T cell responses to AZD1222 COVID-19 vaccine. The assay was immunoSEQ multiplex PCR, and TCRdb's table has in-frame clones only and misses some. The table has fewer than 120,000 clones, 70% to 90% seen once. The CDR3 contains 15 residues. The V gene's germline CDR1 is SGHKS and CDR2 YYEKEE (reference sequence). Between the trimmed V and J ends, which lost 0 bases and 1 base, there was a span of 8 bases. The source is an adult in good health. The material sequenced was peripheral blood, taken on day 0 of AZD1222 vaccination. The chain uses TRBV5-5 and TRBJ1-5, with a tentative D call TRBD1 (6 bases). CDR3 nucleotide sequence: TGTGCCAGCAGCTTGGTTGGGGGCAGCAATCAGCCCCAGCATTTT. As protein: CASSLVGGSNQPQHF.